This entry describes one T cell receptor (beta chain). Antigen: not known. These data belong to a study of lymphopenia after photon versus proton radiotherapy. Study conclusions and caveats: Proton therapy kept repertoires fairly stable, unlike photons, which gained effector/memory cells. Post-nadir diversity loss with photons came from oligoclonal expansion, particularly CD8+ Temra cells. Larger post-nadir TCR diversity loss correlated inversely with survival in deceased patients.

Germline loops: CDR1 SGDLS, CDR2 YYNGEE. This CDR3 is 16 amino acids long. The V end was cut by 0 bases, the J end by 2 bases, with 11 bases between. Here immunoSEQ multiplex PCR was the method, and the copy in TCRdb shows in-frame clones only, minus some. This sample has some 70,000 clones; 87% occur once, and the top ten carry 11%. The chain carries TRBV9 and TRBJ2-2, with a weak D call TRBD1 (5 bases). The source material was peripheral blood, sampled from a patient treated with proton-based radiotherapy. The receptor comes from a man older than 75 with esophageal cancer. The CDR3 nucleotides read TGTGCCAGCAGCGTAGCAGGGCAGGGTAACACCGGGGAGCTGTTTTTT. It is translated as CASSVAGQGNTGELFF.